This TCR beta chain was documented in a study of post-analysis software for immune sequencing data (dated by TCRdb to between 2014 and 2017). Background on the whole study: The recorded disease courses included relapsing-remitting, secondary progressive and progressive-relapsing multiple sclerosis, and some patients had no subtype annotation. A subset of samples was prepared in parallel using single-end sample barcoding, then pooled and co-amplified after Illumina adapter ligation. The multiple sclerosis patient repertoires were compared with 11 previously published healthy control repertoires from donors aged roughly 6 to 27 years.

This clonotype appeared many times. Its antigen target is currently unknown. No qualities accompany the bases; no much larger clone lies one base away. Including the terminal cysteine and phenylalanine, the CDR3 comprises 14 residues. CDR3 DNA only is kept here, 42 bases in frame from base 1. The germline V gene supplies CDR1 MNHEY and CDR2 SVGAGI. To prepare the library, PCR was applied. The sample was run on an Illumina HiSeq 2500. Unique molecular identifiers were incorporated into TCR beta cDNA libraries to reduce PCR and sequencing biases. Roughly 500,000 cDNA molecules were obtained for every 1 to 10 million input T cells, so each molecule roughly corresponded to one T cell. The patient libraries were prepared and sequenced with the same protocol used for the earlier healthy control dataset. Samples belonging to the same batch were prepared together, multiplexed and sequenced on a shared HiSeq lane. In the original analysis: MIGEC handled the raw barcoded reads, throwing out single-read molecular identifier groups before consensus assembly and CDR3 extraction. VDJtools was used for post-analysis of the clonotype tables, with diversity normalized by down-sampling every dataset to the smallest sample size. To correct batch-related cross-sample contamination, repertoire overlap clustering matched CDR3 amino acid sequences but not nucleotide sequences. TCRdb applied fastp at Q25 and MiXCR to the public reads, then kept only in-frame beta chains. Each entry is one CDR3 protein sequence, shown with its most common DNA and genes. Here the V and J calls rest on TCRdb's processing, not on the authors' analysis. Recorded for this sample are roughly 200,000 distinct CDR3 sequences; 25% to 30% of them occurred a single time. The ten top clones hold 3.4% of the sample.

What the authors observed across the whole study: The multiple sclerosis patient group was slightly younger than the control group. Patients showed significantly higher frequencies than controls for roughly five TRBV segments, among them TRBV5-6, TRBV5-1 and TRBV20-1. Direct clustering with F measure revealed strong co-clustering of samples prepared in the same batch, which led to a batch-effect correction. Significantly lower normalized Chao1 diversity was found in multiple sclerosis patients than in controls, suggesting substantial peripheral T-cell clonal expansion.

TCR beta repertoires were profiled from peripheral blood of roughly 13 young patients with multiple sclerosis to demonstrate the VDJtools post-analysis software. Multiple sclerosis patients were children and adolescents aged roughly 6 to 16 years. Sequencing was done on a sample of blood. The origin of this receptor is a girl younger than 18 with multiple sclerosis. The V and J segments used are TRBV6-5 and TRBJ2-5; 12 bases in the middle match TRBD1. The J call may not be correct, given that the DNA end is closer to TRBJ2-7. The CDR3 protein sequence reads: CASRPGQGAREQYF. The bases are TGTGCCAGCAGACCGGGACAGGGGGCTCGCGAGCAGTACTTC.